This is a list of T cell receptor beta chains from one sample in a study of graft-versus-host responses after intestinal transplantation. TCRdb keeps only in-frame clones here, not all; method: immunoSEQ multiplex PCR. The sample carries tens of thousands of clones, about nine tenths recorded once. These TCRs' antigens remain unknown. The starting material was unstimulated CD4+ T cells sorted from spleen or lymph node cells, obtained before intestinal transplant. These receptors came from a human donor who received an intestinal transplant. Both conserved end residues are part of each CDR3. Fields, in order: CDR3 protein, CDR3 DNA, V gene, D gene, J gene, clone size. D genes are given only for firm matches. Clone size appears in some rows only: once, few, many, or a class for an expanded clone.

CDR3: CASSDAEWTGNNEQFF
DNA: TGTGCCAGCAGTGACGCAGAATGGACAGGGAACAATGAGCAGTTCTTC
V: TRBV6-4
D: TRBD1
J: TRBJ2-1
size: .

CDR3: CASKQDGYTF
DNA: TGTGCCAGCAAACAGGACGGCTACACCTTC
V: TRBV6-4
D: .
J: TRBJ1-2
size: .

CDR3: CASSQDWTGGYTF
DNA: TGTGCCAGCAGCCAAGACTGGACAGGGGGCTACACCTTC
V: TRBV14
D: TRBD1
J: TRBJ1-2
size: .

CDR3: CASTPGGAGGYGYTF
DNA: TGTGCCAGCACCCCCGGGGGGGCAGGAGGTTATGGCTACACCTTC
V: TRBV2
D: .
J: TRBJ1-2
size: .

CDR3: CASSLPFQPQHF
DNA: TGTGCCAGCAGTTTACCGTTTCAGCCCCAGCATTTT
V: TRBV28
D: .
J: TRBJ1-5
size: .

CDR3: CASSQGITGNSPLHF
DNA: TGCGCCAGCAGCCAAGGGATAACGGGGAATTCACCCCTCCACTTT
V: TRBV4-1
D: .
J: TRBJ1-6
size: .

CDR3: CASSSNRETEAFF
DNA: TGTGCCAGCAGCAGTAACAGGGAGACTGAAGCTTTCTTT
V: TRBV7-2
D: .
J: TRBJ1-1
size: .

CDR3: CASSLIGTGQASPLHF
DNA: TGTGCCAGCAGCTTAATTGGGACAGGGCAGGCTTCACCCCTCCACTTT
V: TRBV7-8
D: TRBD1
J: TRBJ1-6
size: .

CDR3: CASSMYHAGGMTDTQYF
DNA: TGTGCCAGTAGTATGTACCACGCGGGGGGAATGACAGATACGCAGTATTTT
V: TRBV19
D: TRBD2
J: TRBJ2-3
size: .

CDR3: CASSIAVTGLNQPQHF
DNA: TGTGCCAGTAGTATAGCAGTGACAGGGCTAAATCAGCCCCAGCATTTT
V: TRBV19
D: TRBD1
J: TRBJ1-5
size: .

CDR3: CATSRDLLNTEAFF
DNA: TGTGCCACCAGCAGAGACCTATTGAACACTGAAGCTTTCTTT
V: TRBV15
D: .
J: TRBJ1-1
size: once

CDR3: CASRNRAEETQYF
DNA: TGTGCCAGCAGAAACAGGGCGGAAGAGACCCAGTACTTC
V: TRBV6-6
D: .
J: TRBJ2-5
size: .

CDR3: CASGAGGRGPGREQFF
DNA: TGTGCCAGCGGGGCAGGGGGCAGGGGCCCTGGAAGGGAGCAGTTCTTC
V: TRBV6-6
D: TRBD1
J: TRBJ2-1
size: .

CDR3: CASSLTGTVNYGYTF
DNA: TGTGCCAGCAGCTTGACCGGGACAGTCAACTATGGCTACACCTTC
V: TRBV7-2
D: TRBD1
J: TRBJ1-2
size: .

CDR3: CATSRGSWVNTEAFF
DNA: TGTGCCACCAGCAGAGGGAGCTGGGTGAACACTGAAGCTTTCTTT
V: TRBV15
D: .
J: TRBJ1-1
size: .

CDR3: CASSLLRDRGRDSNQPQHF
DNA: TGTGCCAGCTCACTATTGCGGGACAGGGGGCGAGATAGCAATCAGCCCCAGCATTTT
V: TRBV18
D: TRBD1
J: TRBJ1-5
size: .

CDR3: CASSLDWRGYEQYF
DNA: TGTGCCAGCAGCTTAGATTGGAGGGGCTACGAGCAGTACTTC
V: TRBV7-2
D: .
J: TRBJ2-7
size: .

CDR3: CASSLDSPSTDTQYF
DNA: TGTGCCAGCAGCTTAGACAGTCCAAGCACAGATACGCAGTATTTT
V: TRBV7-9
D: .
J: TRBJ2-3
size: .

CDR3: CASSYWTGLGGELFF
DNA: TGTGCCAGCAGTTACTGGACAGGGTTGGGCGGGGAGCTGTTTTTT
V: TRBV6-5
D: TRBD1
J: TRBJ2-2
size: .

CDR3: CAWGQNTGELFF
DNA: TGTGCCTGGGGACAGAACACCGGGGAGCTGTTTTTT
V: TRBV30
D: .
J: TRBJ2-2
size: .